The 17 T cell receptor beta chains below all came from one sample that was sequenced in a study of T cells in localized non-small cell lung cancer (dated by TCRdb to about 2020). The library was built by means of the immunoSEQ multiplex PCR assay. Here the immuneACCESS table is served through TCRdb, limited to in-frame sequences with V and J called. Missing clones are a known gap in these copies; in checked studies unresolved V genes cover under half, and the rest lacks a known reason. For this sample there are 65,000 to 95,000 clones; 80% appear just once. The top ten constitute 15% to 20% of the sample. This material consisted of PBMCs, taken before any cancer treatment. These receptors were taken from a man aged 40 to 70 with stage II squamous cell lung carcinoma.

With regard to this clone: This same CDR3 is encoded by further DNA sequences in the sample. This chain links TRBV28 with TRBJ2-7; 8 nucleotides match TRBD1. The germline CDR1 and CDR2 sequences are MDHEN and SYDVKM. The CDR3 runs 16 residues. The trim removed 2 bases at V and 3 bases at J, leaving 9 bases unmatched. DNA for the CDR3: TGTGCCAGCAGTTTACAGATTAGGACAGGGAGCTACGAGCAGTACTTC. Encoded protein: CASSLQIRTGSYEQYF.

The J gene is TRBJ2-1, the V gene TRBV18; TRBD2 might be the D (7 bases). V was cut by 0 bases and J by 0 bases, with 15 bases left in between. This CDR3 has 18 amino acids. Germline values: CDR1 KGHSH, CDR2 LQKENI. CDR3 residues: CASSPPLGGGASYNEQFF. The CDR3 DNA is TGTGCCAGCTCACCACCGCTAGGGGGGGGAGCCTCCTACAATGAGCAGTTCTTC.

The chain combines TRBV9 with TRBJ2-1; D may be TRBD1 or TRBD2 (6 bases each). Trimming left V 0 bases short and J 1 base short, with 14 bases between. The germline V gene has CDR1 SGDLS and CDR2 YYNGEE. The CDR3 extends over 17 amino acids. The CDR3 is CASSVEVTGASYNEQFF. In nucleotides, the CDR3 is TGTGCCAGCAGCGTAGAGGTAACGGGGGCATCCTACAATGAGCAGTTCTTC.

The chain couples TRBV19 to TRBJ2-5; possibly TRBD2 for D (8 bases). V shed 8 bases and J shed 7 bases, with 26 bases lying between them. Germline V gene data show CDR1 as LNHDA and CDR2 as SQIVND (reference sequence). The CDR3 runs 16 residues. The CDR3 loop is CASLLGQVGRVGTQYF. DNA of the CDR3: TGTGCCAGTTTACTCGGACAGGTCGGGAGGGTTGGGACCCAGTACTTC.

The chain recombines TRBV28 with TRBJ1-2, with a tentative D call TRBD1 (6 bases). The CDR3 covers 14 residues. Trimming took off 8 bases at V and 8 bases at J, with 21 bases between the two ends. Germline CDR1 reads MDHEN; CDR2 reads SYDVKM. CDR3 protein: CASSIVAGDLGYTF. For the CDR3, the DNA is TGTGCCAGCTCTATAGTGGCAGGGGACTTAGGCTACACCTTC.

The chain employs TRBV6-1 and TRBJ2-1; possible D gene TRBD2, 5 bases. The germline V gene encodes CDR1 MNHNS and CDR2 SASEGT. This CDR3 region has 14 residues. V was pared by 6 bases and J by 9 bases, with 18 bases between. CDR3 in amino acids: CASSLLLATGEQFF. The CDR3 DNA reads as TGTGCCAGCAGCCTACTCTTAGCGACGGGTGAGCAGTTCTTC.

The chain combines TRBV27 with TRBJ2-5; no firm D call. CDR1 is MNHEY and CDR2 is SMNVEV in the germline V gene (reference sequence). V was pared by 5 bases and J by 5 bases, with 18 bases between. The length of the CDR3 is 15 residues. The CDR3 is CASSPTRQLRETQYF. The CDR3 nucleotides read TGTGCCAGCAGTCCAACCCGCCAGCTACGGGAGACCCAGTACTTC.

In this sample, this clone turned up once. The J gene is TRBJ2-7, the V gene TRBV20-1, with D perhaps matching TRBD2 (6 bases). Germline CDR1 DFQATT, CDR2 SNEGSKA (reference sequence). V was shortened by 6 bases and J by 2 bases, with 8 bases between the two germline ends. CDR3 size: 11 residues. CDR3 amino acids: CSAEGTYEQYF. The CDR3 coding sequence is TGCAGTGCGGAGGGGACCTACGAGCAGTACTTC.

V and J are TRBV7-9 and TRBJ2-5, with D possibly matching TRBD1 (6 bases). The V end was cut by 2 bases, the J end by 1 base, with 8 bases between. The CDR3 is 14 amino acids. CDR1 SEHNR and CDR2 FQNEAQ come from the germline V gene (reference sequence). The CDR3 reads CASSLSTGQETQYF. For the CDR3, the DNA is TGTGCCAGCAGCTTATCGACAGGCCAAGAGACCCAGTACTTC.

This chain uses TRBV2 with TRBJ1-6; D remains ambiguous. Germline assignment: CDR1 SNHLY and CDR2 FYNNEI. This CDR3 contains 15 residues. V shed 6 bases and J shed 7 bases, with 16 bases lying between them. The CDR3 region is CASRAYLRPNSPLHF. The CDR3 DNA reads TGTGCCAGCAGGGCGTACCTTCGGCCGAATTCACCCCTCCACTTT.

The chain links TRBV23-1 to TRBJ1-6, with D uncertain. TRBV23-1 is an ORF; its function is uncertain. This CDR3 region has 17 residues. Trimming left V 4 bases short and J 0 bases short, with 13 bases between. The CDR3 reads CASSPFDQSSYNSPLHF. CDR3 DNA: TGCGCCAGCAGTCCCTTCGACCAGAGCTCCTATAATTCACCCCTCCACTTT.

A word on this clone: Other nucleotide sequences in the sample specify the same CDR3. V is TRBV7-2 and J is TRBJ2-1, with no clear D. Germline values: CDR1 SGHTA, CDR2 FQGNSA. The V gene lost 2 bases and the J gene lost 3 bases, with 5 bases spanning the gap. This CDR3 has 13 residues. The chain's CDR3 is CASSLNNYNEQFF. The CDR3 DNA follows: TGTGCCAGCAGCTTAAACAACTACAATGAGCAGTTCTTC.

The CDR3 loop is CASSPPGTSGPYEQYF. For the CDR3, the DNA is TGTGCCAGCAGTCCACCCGGGACTAGCGGTCCCTACGAGCAGTACTTC. The rearrangement uses TRBV28 and TRBJ2-7; 11 bases are shared with TRBD2. The CDR3 is 16 amino acids. Germline V gene data show CDR1 as MDHEN and CDR2 as SYDVKM. The ends lost 5 bases at V and 2 bases at J; junction bases unmatched: 8.

This clone was observed a handful of times. The chain links TRBV10-3 to TRBJ1-6; 7 positions agree with TRBD1. The CDR3 length is 16 residues. V shed 2 bases and J 4 bases; nucleotides not matched to a gene: 5. The germline V gene encodes CDR1 ENHRY and CDR2 SYGVKD. CDR3 nucleotides: TGTGCCATCAGTGAGGGGACAGACTTTTATAATTCACCCCTCCACTTT. It translates to CAISEGTDFYNSPLHF.

V and J are TRBV5-1 and TRBJ2-7; TRBD1 agrees at 8 bases. Germline V gene sequence: CDR1 SGHRS, CDR2 YFSETQ. The CDR3 sequence is 14 residues long. Trimming cost V 0 bases and J 4 bases; bases outside gene matches: 3. The CDR3, as DNA: TGCGCCAGCAGCTTGGAAGGACAGGGATACGAGCAGTACTTC. This gives the protein CASSLEGQGYEQYF.

This clone has only one observation. J is TRBJ1-1 and V is TRBV19; perhaps TRBD1 as D (6 bases). V dropped 10 bases and J dropped 4 bases, with 16 bases sitting between them. In germline, CDR1 is LNHDA, CDR2 SQIVND (reference sequence). The length of the CDR3 is 13 residues. CDR3: CATSTLGATEAFF. Here the CDR3 DNA reads TGTGCCACCTCGACTCTGGGGGCCACTGAAGCTTTCTTT.

The rearrangement links TRBV6-6 to TRBJ2-7; D might be TRBD1 or TRBD2, each matching 5 bases. The CDR3 is 14 residues long. Germline V gene lookup returns CDR1 MNHNY and CDR2 SVGAGI (reference sequence). V lost 0 bases to trimming and J lost 7 bases, with 13 bases between them. The CDR3 reads CASSYSPGGREQYF. The DNA for the CDR3 is TGTGCCAGCAGTTACTCCCCTGGGGGACGGGAGCAGTACTTC.